This T cell receptor (beta chain) was sequenced in a study of T cells after posttransplantation cyclophosphamide. This clone came up many times. What it recognizes is unknown. V trimming: 0 bases; J trimming: 8 bases; junction bases outside the gene matches: 5. This CDR3 contains 14 residues. Per the germline V gene, CDR1 is MGHRA and CDR2 is YSYEKL. Sequencing used immunoSEQ multiplex PCR; TCRdb keeps in-frame clones, though not all of them. This sample shows roughly 35,000 clones and no singletons; roughly 1.2% rests with the ten largest. On the day of bone marrow donation, the related graft donor provided peripheral blood. Study-level results: Later blood repertoires were often dominated by clones from the donor CD8+ memory compartment. After PTCy, TRB diversity resembled that of CNI/methotrexate controls. Skin or GI-infiltrating T cells shared few TRB sequences with blood.

The sequenced material came from PBMCs. The receptor comes from a girl between 10 and 17 years old in good health, CMV-negative, and a related stem cell transplant donor. The chain joins TRBV4-1 to TRBJ1-1; 8 nucleotides align to TRBD1. The CDR3 reads CASSQDDSGGEAFF. For the CDR3, the DNA is TGCGCCAGCAGCCAAGATGATTCAGGGGGCGAAGCTTTCTTT.